This T cell receptor beta chain was sequenced during a study of T cells after posttransplantation cyclophosphamide. Study-level findings and limits: Donor CD8+ memory clones often dominated recipient blood repertoires at later times.

Here immunoSEQ multiplex PCR was the method, and the copy in TCRdb shows in-frame clones only, minus some. Reported are about 24,000 clones, none seen only once; the ten largest carry 4.4%. The germline gives CDR1 SQVTM, CDR2 ANQGSEA. V gave up 5 bases and J gave up 1 base; unmatched junction bases: 9. This CDR3 is built from 16 residues. At least ten counts were recorded for this clone. Its antigen is unknown. The sequenced sample was PBMCs. The chain recombines TRBV29-1 with TRBJ1-1, with 11 bases lining up with TRBD1. The receptor comes from a woman in her forties or fifties in good health, CMV-negative, and a related stem cell transplant donor. The CDR3 bases are TGCAGCGTTACACGGGACAGGGGGTTTCGGAACACTGAAGCTTTCTTT. Its translation: CSVTRDRGFRNTEAFF. Variable domain in full (rest from reference TRBV29-1 and TRBJ1-1): SAVISQKPSRDICQRGTSLTIQCQVDSQVTMMFWYRQQPGQSLTLIATANQGSEATYESGFVIDKFPISRPNLTFSTLTVSNMSPEDSSIYLCSVTRDRGFRNTEAFFGQGTRLTVV.